This T cell receptor beta chain was identified in a study of CD8 T cells in ankylosing spondylitis. The study, taken as a whole, reports: Characteristic of ankylosing spondylitis blood, it appeared, was a TCR beta motif comprising eight highly homologous variants. Existing reports had already noted some motif variants in reactive arthritis synovial fluid and blood. Disease-linked clones were reportedly significantly enriched in matched ankylosing spondylitis synovial fluid.

The sample holds a few counts of this clonotype. Its antigen is not identified. TCRdb fed the 5' RACE reads into MiXCR, producing one record per CDR3 protein. The sample carries some 350,000 distinct CDR3 sequences, 14% to 15% recorded once. The sequenced sample consisted of blood, either unsorted or a sorted T cell fraction (not recorded which). The origin of this receptor is a male donor with ankylosing spondylitis or in good health (not recorded which).

The CDR3 nucleotides are TGTGCCAGCAGTTATTCCCGGGGGGCAGGCTATGGCTACACCTTC. This translates into CASSYSRGAGYGYTF. The J gene is TRBJ1-2, the V gene TRBV27, with TRBD1 as a possible D gene (6 bases). CDR3 length: 15 amino acids. Germline V gene data show CDR1 as MNHEY and CDR2 as SMNVEV (reference sequence). Trimming left V 4 bases short and J 4 bases short, with 16 bases between.